This record looks at one T cell receptor (beta chain) sequence and its context. As yet, its antigen is unknown. The sample is drawn from a study of T-cell memory formation after mild COVID-19. Background on the study: Clusters were largely donor specific.

The germline V and J ends were trimmed by 3 bases and 4 bases, with 21 bases remaining between them. This CDR3 region has 17 residues. CDR1 and CDR2 (germline): SNHLY, FYNNEI. Broader study findings: The authors did not confirm SARS-CoV-2 specificity of second-wave clones peaking day 37. Mostly located in CM and EM were contracting CD4+ clones, with contracting CD8+ clones located in EMRA.

It was 5'RACE with constant-segment primers that produced the TCR alpha and TCR beta cDNA libraries, which carried sample barcodes and UMIs. One entry per CDR3 protein results from TCRdb running MiXCR on the 5' RACE reads. The top ten clones hold more than 35% of a sample with tens of thousands of distinct CDR3 sequences, about 13% of them seen once. This receptor was taken from a man aged 18 to 30 who had mild COVID-19 (a few samples of this study predate the infection). Cell type and time point are not known. This sequence joins TRBV2 and TRBJ1-2; possible D gene TRBD1, 5 bases. The source material was PBMCs or a T cell subset sorted from them (not recorded which). CDR3 residues: CASSESRGWQTRYGYTF. CDR3 sequence (DNA): TGTGCCAGCAGTGAGTCTAGGGGATGGCAGACTCGCTATGGCTACACCTTC.